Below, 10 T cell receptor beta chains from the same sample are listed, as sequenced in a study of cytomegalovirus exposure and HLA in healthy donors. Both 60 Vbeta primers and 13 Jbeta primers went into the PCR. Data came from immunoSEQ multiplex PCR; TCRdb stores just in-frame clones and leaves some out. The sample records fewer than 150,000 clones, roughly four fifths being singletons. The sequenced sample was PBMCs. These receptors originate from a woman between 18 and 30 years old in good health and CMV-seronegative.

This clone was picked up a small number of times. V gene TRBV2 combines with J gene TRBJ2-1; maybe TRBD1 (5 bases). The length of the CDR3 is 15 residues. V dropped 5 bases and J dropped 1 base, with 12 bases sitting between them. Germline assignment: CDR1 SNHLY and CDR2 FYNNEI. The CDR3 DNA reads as TGTGCCAGCAGTAGGACACTTACTTCCTACAATGAGCAGTTCTTC. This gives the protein CASSRTLTSYNEQFF.

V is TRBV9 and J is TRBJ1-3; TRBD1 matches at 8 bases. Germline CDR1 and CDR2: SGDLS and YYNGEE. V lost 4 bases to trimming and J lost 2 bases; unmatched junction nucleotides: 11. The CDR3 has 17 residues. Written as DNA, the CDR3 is TGTGCCAGCAGCTTCTACGCCCCGGGACAGGCTGGAAACACCATATATTTT. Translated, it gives CASSFYAPGQAGNTIYF.

CDR3 DNA: TGTGCCACCAGCAGGACAGGGGCCCAATTAATCTCTGGAAACACCATATATTTT. This codes for CATSRTGAQLISGNTIYF. The J gene is TRBJ1-3, the V gene TRBV15; 8 bases map to TRBD1. V was clipped by 3 bases and J by 0 bases; unmatched bases: 10. Germline loops: CDR1 LNHNV, CDR2 YYDKDF (reference sequence). The CDR3 length is 18 residues.

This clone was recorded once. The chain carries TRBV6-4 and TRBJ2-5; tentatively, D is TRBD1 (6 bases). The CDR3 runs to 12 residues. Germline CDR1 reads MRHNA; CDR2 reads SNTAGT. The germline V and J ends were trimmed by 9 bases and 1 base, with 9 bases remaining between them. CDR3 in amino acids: CARGQSQETQYF. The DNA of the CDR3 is TGTGCCAGGGGACAAAGCCAAGAGACCCAGTACTTC.

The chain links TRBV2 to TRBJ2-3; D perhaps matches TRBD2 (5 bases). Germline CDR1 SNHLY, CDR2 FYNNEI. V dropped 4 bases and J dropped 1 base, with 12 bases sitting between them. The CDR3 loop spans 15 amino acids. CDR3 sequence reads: CASSGGGAGTDTQYF. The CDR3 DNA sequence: TGTGCCAGCAGTGGAGGAGGAGCGGGCACAGATACGCAGTATTTT.

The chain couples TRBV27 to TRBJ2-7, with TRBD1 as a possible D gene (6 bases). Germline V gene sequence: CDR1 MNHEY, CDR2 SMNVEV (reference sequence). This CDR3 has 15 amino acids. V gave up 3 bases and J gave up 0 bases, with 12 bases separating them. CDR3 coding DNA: TGTGCCAGCAGTTTTGCGCAGGGGAGCTCCTACGAGCAGTACTTC. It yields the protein CASSFAQGSSYEQYF.

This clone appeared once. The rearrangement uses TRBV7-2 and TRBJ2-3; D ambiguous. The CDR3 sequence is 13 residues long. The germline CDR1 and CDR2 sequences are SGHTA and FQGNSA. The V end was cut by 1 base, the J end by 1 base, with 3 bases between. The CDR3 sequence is CASSLVGTDTQYF. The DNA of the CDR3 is TGTGCCAGCAGCTTAGTCGGCACAGATACGCAGTATTTT.

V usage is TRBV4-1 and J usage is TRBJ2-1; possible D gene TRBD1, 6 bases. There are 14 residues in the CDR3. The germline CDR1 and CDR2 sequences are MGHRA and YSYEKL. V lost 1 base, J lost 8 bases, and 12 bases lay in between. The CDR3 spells CASSQVAGVDEQFF. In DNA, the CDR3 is TGCGCCAGCAGCCAAGTTGCAGGGGTCGATGAGCAGTTCTTC.

This chain's CDR3 is CASSLGSGAGDTEAFF. The DNA of the CDR3 is TGTGCCAGCAGCTTGGGCTCCGGGGCGGGGGACACTGAAGCTTTCTTT. The chain couples TRBV5-4 to TRBJ1-1, with D maybe TRBD1 (5 bases). The CDR3 covers 16 residues. CDR1 is SGHNT and CDR2 is YYREEE in the germline V gene (reference sequence). V was pared by 0 bases and J by 3 bases, with 15 bases between.

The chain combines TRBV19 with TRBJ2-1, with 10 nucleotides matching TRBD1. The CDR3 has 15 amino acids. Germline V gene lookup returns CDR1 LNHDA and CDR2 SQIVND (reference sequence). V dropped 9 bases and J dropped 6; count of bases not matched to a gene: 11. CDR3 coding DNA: TGTGCCAGCGTACCGGGACAGGGGCATGTCAATGAGCAGTTCTTC. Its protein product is CASVPGQGHVNEQFF.